Shown below are 4 T cell receptor beta chains from a single sample sequenced in a study of early T cells in non-severe SARS-CoV-2 infection. Each CDR3 protein gets one entry after TCRdb re-called the 5' RACE reads with MiXCR. The data hold roughly 58,000 distinct CDR3 sequences, with approximately 10% observed a single time. The sample consisted of whole blood. These receptors were taken from an adult who was a healthcare worker with PCR-confirmed SARS-CoV-2 infection or an uninfected control (not recorded which).

The chain links TRBV20-1 to TRBJ1-5; D is uncertain. Germline CDR1 and CDR2: DFQATT and SNEGSKA (reference sequence). The CDR3 loop spans 14 amino acids. Trimming pared 3 bases from V and 3 bases from J, leaving 12 bases between. CDR3 bases: TGCAGTGCTAGTGTCTCCCCCAACAATCAGCCCCAGCATTTT. As protein: CSASVSPNNQPQHF.

This clonotype was seen many times. The chain carries TRBV28 and TRBJ2-7; possible D gene TRBD1, 5 bases. This CDR3 contains 16 residues. Between the trimmed V and J ends, which lost 1 base and 2 bases, there was a span of 15 bases. The germline V gene encodes CDR1 MDHEN and CDR2 SYDVKM. Written as DNA, the CDR3 is TGTGCCAGCAGTTTATTGGGGCCGCACGCGGCCTACGAGCAGTACTTC. Protein sequence: CASSLLGPHAAYEQYF.

This clonotype showed up many times. This sequence joins TRBV27 and TRBJ1-5; 10 nucleotides line up with TRBD1. CDR3 length: 14 residues. Trimming cost V 8 bases and J 1 base; bases outside gene matches: 2. Germline V CDR1 and CDR2: MNHEY, SMNVEV (reference sequence). The CDR3 protein is CASGDRGSNQPQHF. As DNA, the CDR3 is TGTGCCAGCGGGGACAGGGGCAGCAATCAGCCCCAGCATTTT.

The rearrangement links TRBV28 to TRBJ2-7; 10 bases are shared with TRBD1. The length of the CDR3 is 13 residues. CDR1 is MDHEN and CDR2 is SYDVKM in the germline V gene. V was clipped by 6 bases and J by 3 bases; unmatched bases: 2. The CDR3 loop is CASRRTGGYEQYF. CDR3 nucleotide sequence: TGTGCCAGCAGGAGGACAGGGGGCTACGAGCAGTACTTC.